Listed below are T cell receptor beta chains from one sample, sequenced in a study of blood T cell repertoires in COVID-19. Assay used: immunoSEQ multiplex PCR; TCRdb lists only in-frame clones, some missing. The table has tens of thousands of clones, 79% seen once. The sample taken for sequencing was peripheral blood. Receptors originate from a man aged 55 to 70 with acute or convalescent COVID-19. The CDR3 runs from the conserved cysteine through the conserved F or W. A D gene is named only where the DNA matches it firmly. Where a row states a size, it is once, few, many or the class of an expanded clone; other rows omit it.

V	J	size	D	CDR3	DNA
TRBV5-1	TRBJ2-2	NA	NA	CASSLSVNTGELFF	TGCGCCAGCAGCTTGAGCGTGAACACCGGGGAGCTGTTTTTT
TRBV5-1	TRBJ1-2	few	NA	CASSLGYGIYGYTF	TGCGCCAGCAGCTTGGGTTACGGGATCTATGGCTACACCTTC
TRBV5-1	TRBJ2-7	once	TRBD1	CASSPRDRGQVQYF	TGCGCCAGCAGCCCCCGGGACAGGGGGCAGGTGCAGTACTTC
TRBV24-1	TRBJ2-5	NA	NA	CATSDPRGDRDVETQYF	TGTGCCACCAGTGATCCGCGGGGGGACAGGGACGTAGAGACCCAGTACTTC
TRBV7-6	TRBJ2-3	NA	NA	CASSLAVTEGDTQYF	TGTGCCAGCAGCTTAGCGGTAACAGAGGGAGATACGCAGTATTTT
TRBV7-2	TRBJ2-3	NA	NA	CASSLPSTDTQYF	TGTGCCAGCAGCTTACCCTCCACAGATACGCAGTATTTT
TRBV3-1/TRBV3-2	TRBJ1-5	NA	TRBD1	CASSPGTGAGWPQHF	TGTGCCAGCAGCCCCGGGACAGGGGCGGGGTGGCCCCAGCATTTT
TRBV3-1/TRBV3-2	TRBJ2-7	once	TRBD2	CASSQPSGRAHSYEQYF	TGTGCCAGCAGCCAACCTAGCGGGAGGGCACACTCCTACGAGCAGTACTTC
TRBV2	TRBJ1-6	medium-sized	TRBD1	CASRDRGQTSPLHF	TGTGCCAGCAGGGACAGGGGGCAGACTTCACCCCTCCACTTT
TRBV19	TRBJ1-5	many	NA	CASSILGEAQPQHF	TGTGCCAGTAGTATTCTGGGGGAGGCTCAGCCCCAGCATTTT
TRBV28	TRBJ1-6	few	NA	CASSSPGRGENSPLHF	TGTGCCAGCAGCTCCCCTGGTAGGGGCGAAAATTCACCCCTCCACTTT
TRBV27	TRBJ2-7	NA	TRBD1	CASSLKRTGVPEQYF	TGTGCCAGCAGTTTAAAAAGGACAGGGGTCCCCGAGCAGTACTTC
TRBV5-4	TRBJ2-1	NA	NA	CASSSAEVYNEQFF	TGTGCCAGCAGTTCGGCGGAGGTGTACAATGAGCAGTTCTTC
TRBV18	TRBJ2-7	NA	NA	CASSSRQVDEQYF	TGTGCCAGCTCATCGCGACAAGTCGACGAGCAGTACTTC
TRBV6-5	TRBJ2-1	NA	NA	CASSYQAGTINEQFF	TGTGCCAGCAGTTACCAGGCGGGAACTATCAATGAGCAGTTCTTC
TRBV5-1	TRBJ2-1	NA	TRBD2	CASSPLAGFTYNEQFF	TGCGCCAGCAGCCCGTTAGCGGGTTTCACCTACAATGAGCAGTTCTTC
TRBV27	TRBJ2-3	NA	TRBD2	CASSLKGLAGPTDTQYF	TGTGCCAGCAGTTTAAAGGGACTAGCGGGACCCACAGATACGCAGTATTTT
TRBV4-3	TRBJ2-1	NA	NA	CASSQEGVEQFF	TGCGCCAGCAGCCAAGAAGGGGTAGAGCAGTTCTTC
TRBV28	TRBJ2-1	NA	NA	CASSLTGNEQFF	TGTGCCAGCAGTTTAACGGGTAATGAGCAGTTCTTC
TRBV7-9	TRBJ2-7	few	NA	CASSLIGREQYF	TGTGCCAGCAGCTTAATTGGGCGTGAGCAGTACTTC
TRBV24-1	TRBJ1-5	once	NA	CATSDLQVNQPQHF	TGTGCCACCAGTGATTTGCAGGTAAATCAGCCCCAGCATTTT
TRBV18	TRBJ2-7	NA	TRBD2	CASSPGLAEAYEQYF	TGTGCCAGCTCCCCGGGACTAGCGGAAGCCTACGAGCAGTACTTC
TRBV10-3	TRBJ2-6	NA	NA	CAISVDSGANVLTF	TGTGCCATCAGTGTAGACTCTGGGGCCAACGTCCTGACTTTC
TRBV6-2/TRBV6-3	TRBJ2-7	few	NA	CASSTISQGYEQYF	TGTGCCAGCAGCACGATATCCCAGGGCTACGAGCAGTACTTC
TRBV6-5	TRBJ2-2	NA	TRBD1	CASHARGRDTGELFF	TGTGCCAGCCACGCCAGGGGGCGCGACACCGGGGAGCTGTTTTTT